The present entry profiles one T cell receptor (beta chain) with its context. The length of the CDR3 is 14 residues. CDR1 and CDR2 from the germline V gene are SEHNR and FQNEAQ (reference sequence). V was pared by 1 base and J by 6 bases, with 7 bases between. This sample was taken from a study of blood T cell repertoires in COVID-19. Across the study: T cells, B-cell-depleted T cells, or PBMCs supplied cDNA or gDNA.

Source study methods: Estimation of nucleated cell counts was performed using reference gene primer amplification. TCRdb keeps only in-frame clones here, not all; method: immunoSEQ multiplex PCR. The DNA gave D and trimming, while V, J and clone size come from that table. The sample includes 150,000 to 200,000 clones, roughly four fifths of them seen just once. What was sequenced was peripheral blood. The genes are TRBV7-9 and TRBJ1-6; D remains unclear. This receptor was taken from a woman in her 70s with COVID-19, enrolled during active disease. CDR3: CASSLGIPNSPLHF. As DNA, the CDR3 is TGTGCCAGCAGCTTAGGTATCCCTAATTCACCCCTCCACTTT.